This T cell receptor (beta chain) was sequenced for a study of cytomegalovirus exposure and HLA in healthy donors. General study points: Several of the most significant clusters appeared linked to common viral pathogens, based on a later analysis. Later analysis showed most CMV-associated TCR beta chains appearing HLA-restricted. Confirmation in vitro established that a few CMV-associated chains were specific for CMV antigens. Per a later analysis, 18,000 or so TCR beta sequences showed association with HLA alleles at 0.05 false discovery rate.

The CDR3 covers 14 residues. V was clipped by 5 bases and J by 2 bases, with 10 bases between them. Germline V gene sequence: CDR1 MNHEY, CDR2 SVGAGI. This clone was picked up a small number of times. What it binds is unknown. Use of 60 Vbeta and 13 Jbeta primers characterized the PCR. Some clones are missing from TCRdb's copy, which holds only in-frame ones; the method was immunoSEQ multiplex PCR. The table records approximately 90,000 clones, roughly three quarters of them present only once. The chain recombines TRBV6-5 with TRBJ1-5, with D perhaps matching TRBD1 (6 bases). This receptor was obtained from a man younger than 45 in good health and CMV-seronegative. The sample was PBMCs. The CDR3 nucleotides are TGTGCCAGCAGTGAATGGACAGGCAATCAGCCCCAGCATTTT. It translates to CASSEWTGNQPQHF.